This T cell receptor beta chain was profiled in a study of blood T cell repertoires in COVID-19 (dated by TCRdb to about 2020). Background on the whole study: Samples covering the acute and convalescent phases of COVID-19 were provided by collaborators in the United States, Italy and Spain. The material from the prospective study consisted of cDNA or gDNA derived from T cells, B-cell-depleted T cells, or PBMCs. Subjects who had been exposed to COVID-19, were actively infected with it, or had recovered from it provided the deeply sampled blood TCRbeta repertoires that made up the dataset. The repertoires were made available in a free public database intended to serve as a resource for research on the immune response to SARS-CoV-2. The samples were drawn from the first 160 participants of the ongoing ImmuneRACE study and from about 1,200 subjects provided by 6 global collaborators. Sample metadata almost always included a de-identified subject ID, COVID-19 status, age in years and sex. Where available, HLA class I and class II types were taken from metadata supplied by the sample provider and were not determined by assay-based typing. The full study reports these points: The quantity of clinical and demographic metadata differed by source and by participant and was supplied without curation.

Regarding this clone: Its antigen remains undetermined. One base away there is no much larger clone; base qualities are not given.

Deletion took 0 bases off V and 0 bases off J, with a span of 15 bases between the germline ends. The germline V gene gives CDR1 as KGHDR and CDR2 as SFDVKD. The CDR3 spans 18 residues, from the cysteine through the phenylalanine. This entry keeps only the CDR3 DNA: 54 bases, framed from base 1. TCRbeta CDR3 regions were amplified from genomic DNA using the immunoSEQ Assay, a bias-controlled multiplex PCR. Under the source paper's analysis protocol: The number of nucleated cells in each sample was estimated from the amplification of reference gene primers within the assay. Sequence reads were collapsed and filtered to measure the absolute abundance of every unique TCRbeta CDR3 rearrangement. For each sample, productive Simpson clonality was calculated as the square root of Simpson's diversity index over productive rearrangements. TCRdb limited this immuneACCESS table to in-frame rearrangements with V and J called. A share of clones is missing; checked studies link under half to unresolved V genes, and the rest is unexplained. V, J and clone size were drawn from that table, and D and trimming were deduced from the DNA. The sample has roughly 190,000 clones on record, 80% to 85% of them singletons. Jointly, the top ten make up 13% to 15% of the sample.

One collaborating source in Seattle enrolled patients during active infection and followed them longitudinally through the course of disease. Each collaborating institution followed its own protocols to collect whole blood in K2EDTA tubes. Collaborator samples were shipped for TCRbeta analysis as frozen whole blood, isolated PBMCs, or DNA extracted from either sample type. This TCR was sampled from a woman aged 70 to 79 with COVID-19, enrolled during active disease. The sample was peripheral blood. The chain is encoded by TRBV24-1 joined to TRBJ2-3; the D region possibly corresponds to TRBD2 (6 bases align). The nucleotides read TGTGCCACCAGTGATTTGGTCGGGAGATCTGGAAGCACAGATACGCAGTATTTT. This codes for CATSDLVGRSGSTDTQYF.